A selection of T cell receptor beta chains follows, all from one sample in a study of cytomegalovirus exposure and HLA in healthy donors. TCRdb keeps only in-frame clones here, not all; method: immunoSEQ multiplex PCR. The sample has 90,000 to 100,000 clones, around 80% seen once. Sequenced sample: PBMCs. These receptors were taken from a man aged 40-49 years in good health and CMV-seronegative. The CDR3 runs from the conserved cysteine through the conserved F or W. A D gene is named only where the DNA matches it firmly.

>TRBV6-4|TRBD2|TRBJ2-1
CASSSTSGGGNEQFF
>TRBV11-2|TRBD1|TRBJ1-4
CASSLGQRATNEKLFF
>TRBV7-6|-|TRBJ2-1
CASSVDPYNEGQFF
>TRBV25-1|TRBD1|TRBJ1-6
CASSELGQGNSPLHF
>TRBV15|TRBD1|TRBJ1-3
CATSRKPQGRANTIYF
>TRBV9|-|TRBJ1-4
CASSVGNEGVNEKLFF
>TRBV14|TRBD2|TRBJ2-1
CASSPVLAGGQNEQFF
>TRBV7-2|-|TRBJ1-5
CASSLGGQNNQPQHF
>TRBV30|TRBD1|TRBJ2-5
CAWERQGLQETQYF
>TRBV29-1|-|TRBJ2-7
CSVSPTGSYEQYF
>TRBV18|TRBD1|TRBJ2-7
CASSPRTGDLYEQYF
>TRBV5-6|TRBD2|TRBJ2-1
CASSLGPSLRGGYEQFF
>TRBV5-6|-|TRBJ1-6
CASSWTSDSPLHF
>TRBV5-1|TRBD1|TRBJ2-3
CASSWGTGGVDTQYF
>TRBV11-3|TRBD2|TRBJ2-1
CASSISGGDKKQFF
>TRBV27|TRBD1|TRBJ1-5
CASKTRTGNQPQHF
>TRBV19|TRBD1|TRBJ1-4
CASSIDRGKLFF
>TRBV30|-|TRBJ1-3
CAWSVPQQGPSGNTIYF
>TRBV6-4|-|TRBJ2-2
CASSDSGDTGELFF
>TRBV5-5|-|TRBJ1-2
CASSLSGSPADTYGYTF
>TRBV5-1|-|TRBJ2-5
CASSVRSTDQETQYF
>TRBV29-1|-|-
CSVEFGASGEQYF
>TRBV27|TRBD1|TRBJ2-7
CASSRPPGQGGNEQYF
>TRBV5-1|-|TRBJ2-3
CASNRDGTDTQYF
>TRBV6-5|-|TRBJ1-2
CATRRESYTF
>TRBV19|-|TRBJ2-6
CASSKAVGANVLTF
>TRBV5-1|-|TRBJ2-3
CASSLDRVPDTQYF
>TRBV27|TRBD1|TRBJ2-1
CATYGTGNPSSLNEQFF